This T cell receptor beta chain was recovered during a study of CD8 T cells in Susac syndrome. This CDR3 spans 16 amino acids. CDR1 is DFQATT, CDR2 SNEGSKA, per germline (reference sequence). V was clipped by 6 bases and J by 0 bases; unmatched bases: 10. Reverse transcription of about 0.45 to 1 ug RNA was performed with random hexamers. With immunoSEQ multiplex PCR, TCR beta CDR3 was amplified across 54 Vbeta and 13 Jbeta. Each CDR3 protein gets one entry after TCRdb re-called the immunoSEQ multiplex PCR reads with MiXCR. Among 55,000 to 85,000 distinct CDR3 sequences listed, 96% were seen once. This receptor was taken from a human donor with multiple sclerosis. The rearrangement uses TRBV20-1 and TRBJ2-3; 9 bases match TRBD2. Sequenced material: CD4+ T cells from PBMCs. The CDR3 region is CSASSVAGVSTDTQYF. The CDR3 DNA sequence: TGCAGTGCAAGCTCTGTAGCGGGAGTGAGCACAGATACGCAGTATTTT.